This passage covers 31 T cell receptor beta chains from one sample sequenced in a study of OX40 agonist ivuxolimab in advanced cancers. Data came from immunoSEQ multiplex PCR; TCRdb stores just in-frame clones and leaves some out. The sample shows fewer than 85,000 clones, roughly 78% of them seen only once. The sequenced sample was CD4+ or CD8+ T cells sorted from blood, obtained in a trial of the OX40 agonist ivuxolimab. The source is an adult with an advanced solid tumor such as melanoma, head and neck, liver or kidney cancer.

The J gene is TRBJ2-7, the V gene TRBV28; TRBD1 matches 9 bases. The trim removed 3 bases at V and 5 bases at J, leaving 8 bases unmatched. Germline V gene data show CDR1 as MDHEN and CDR2 as SYDVKM. The CDR3 has 15 amino acids. In DNA form, the CDR3 reads TGTGCCAGCAGTTTCACCGGGACAGGGATCGACGAGCAGTACTTC. It codes for CASSFTGTGIDEQYF.

This clone was recorded a few times. This chain uses TRBV13 with TRBJ2-1; TRBD1 aligns across 10 bases. Germline assignment: CDR1 PRHDT and CDR2 FYEKMQ (reference sequence). Losses at the gene ends were 0 bases for V and 8 bases for J; bases not matched to a gene: 4. The CDR3 sequence is 15 residues long. The DNA of the CDR3 is TGTGCCAGCAGCTTAGGGGACAGGGGGTTATATGAGCAGTTCTTC. Translated: CASSLGDRGLYEQFF.

This clone has only a few counts. The rearrangement uses TRBV6-1 and TRBJ1-2; D gene unclear. The germline V gene has CDR1 MNHNS and CDR2 SASEGT. This CDR3 spans 18 amino acids. Trimming cost V 0 bases and J 1 base, with 18 bases left between them. The CDR3 reads CASSEASFGWADNYGYTF. CDR3 sequence (DNA): TGTGCCAGCAGTGAAGCCTCATTTGGGTGGGCTGATAACTATGGCTACACCTTC.

The chain has TRBV5-1 and TRBJ2-5; 11 nucleotides line up with TRBD2. CDR1 SGHRS and CDR2 YFSETQ come from the germline V gene. The ends lost 0 bases at V and 4 bases at J; junction bases unmatched: 2. The CDR3 has 15 amino acids. The CDR3 is CASSLGLAGGETQYF. The CDR3, as DNA: TGCGCCAGCAGCTTGGGGCTAGCGGGAGGAGAGACCCAGTACTTC.

The rearrangement uses TRBV28 and TRBJ2-1, with D tentatively TRBD2 (6 bases). Trimming removed 6 bases at V and 4 bases at J, with 16 bases between. The CDR3 sequence is 15 residues long. Germline V gene lookup returns CDR1 MDHEN and CDR2 SYDVKM. This CDR3 reads CASSKLAPLYNEQFF. CDR3 coding DNA: TGTGCCAGCAGCAAACTAGCCCCACTTTACAATGAGCAGTTCTTC. Full variable domain (remainder filled in from reference TRBV28 and TRBJ2-1): DVKVTQSSRYLVKRTGEKVFLECVQDMDHENMFWYRQDPGLGLRLIYFSYDVKMKEKGDIPEGYSVSREKKERFSLILESASTNQTSMYLCASSKLAPLYNEQFFGPGTRLTVL.

The chain joins TRBV7-2 to TRBJ2-3, with no clear D. Trimming shortened V by 1 base and J by 6 bases, and 8 bases separated the two germline ends. The germline V gene has CDR1 SGHTA and CDR2 FQGNSA. The CDR3 runs to 13 residues. The CDR3 region is CASSLVGPDTQYF. In DNA form, the CDR3 reads TGTGCCAGCAGCTTAGTAGGCCCGGATACGCAGTATTTT.

The CDR3 sequence is CASSLEGGGETQYF. In nucleotides, the CDR3 is TGTGCCAGCAGCTTGGAGGGCGGGGGGGAGACCCAGTACTTC. The chain employs TRBV5-4 and TRBJ2-5; 8 positions match TRBD2. Germline V gene data show CDR1 as SGHNT and CDR2 as YYREEE (reference sequence). The length of the CDR3 is 14 residues. J was trimmed by 5 bases and V by 0 bases; bases with no gene match: 3.

This clone has only one observation. This chain connects TRBV27 to TRBJ2-3, with no clear D. This CDR3 has 14 amino acids. V was shortened by 6 bases and J by 5 bases, with 15 bases between the two germline ends. CDR1 and CDR2 from the germline V gene are MNHEY and SMNVEV (reference sequence). This chain's CDR3 is CASSIVLGLDTQYF. The DNA of the CDR3 is TGTGCCAGCAGCATAGTATTAGGTTTAGATACGCAGTATTTT.

Here the CDR3 DNA reads TGCGCCAGCAGCCAAGATCTCTACGGATCACCCCTCCACTTT. Translating gives CASSQDLYGSPLHF. The V call is TRBV4-3, the J call TRBJ1-6; D remains ambiguous. The CDR3 totals 14 residues. The V gene's germline CDR1 is LGHNA and CDR2 YSLEER. The ends were cut back, 0 bases at V and 10 bases at J, with 10 bases in the middle.

The genes are TRBV6-4 and TRBJ2-1; D call uncertain. Between the trimmed V and J ends, which lost 1 base and 0 bases, there was a span of 10 bases. CDR1 is MRHNA, CDR2 SNTAGT, per germline. The CDR3 extends over 16 amino acids. CDR3 amino acids: CASSDLVTSSYNEQFF. The CDR3 DNA follows: TGTGCCAGCAGTGACTTGGTGACAAGCTCCTACAATGAGCAGTTCTTC.

The chain joins TRBV25-1 to TRBJ2-2, with TRBD1 matching over 10 bases. The CDR3 length is 17 residues. From germline, CDR1 is MGHDK and CDR2 SYGVNS. Trimming removed 0 bases from V and 7 bases from J; junction bases left unmatched: 8. CDR3 coding DNA: TGTGCCAGCAGTGAATATGGGGGGACAGGGGTGAACGGGGAGCTGTTTTTT. Protein product: CASSEYGGTGVNGELFF.

This clone occurred a few times. The chain carries TRBV6-5 and TRBJ1-2, with unresolved D. The CDR3 runs to 13 residues. Germline CDR1 and CDR2: MNHEY and SVGAGI. V lost 0 bases to trimming and J lost 4 bases, with 6 bases between them. The CDR3 region is CASSYSLLYGYTF. The CDR3 nucleotides read TGTGCCAGCAGTTACTCACTCCTCTATGGCTACACCTTC.

Comments on this clone: Other DNA sequences of this sample code for an identical CDR3. The chain recombines TRBV27 with TRBJ1-2; TRBD1 aligns across 8 bases. The length of the CDR3 is 16 residues. Per germline, CDR1 MNHEY and CDR2 SMNVEV (reference sequence). V shed 10 bases and J 8 bases; nucleotides not matched to a gene: 21. The DNA for the CDR3 is TGTGCCACCAGACCTCGGTCAGGGGGCGTTTGGGGGGGCTACACCTTC. Translated: CATRPRSGGVWGGYTF.

This chain links TRBV7-2 with TRBJ2-3; TRBD2 aligns across 12 bases. Germline V gene data show CDR1 as SGHTA and CDR2 as FQGNSA. The CDR3 extends over 19 amino acids. V lost 1 base, J lost 0 bases, and 8 bases stayed unmatched. CDR3 protein: CASSLGWLAGGTSTDTQYF. The CDR3 bases are TGTGCCAGCAGCTTAGGGTGGCTAGCGGGAGGGACTAGCACAGATACGCAGTATTTT. The full variable domain, completed using reference TRBV7-2 and TRBJ2-3, is GAGVSQSPSNKVTEKGKDVELRCDPISGHTALYWYRQSLGQGLEFLIYFQGNSAPDKSGLPSDRFSAERTGGSVSTLTIQRTQQEDSAVYLCASSLGWLAGGTSTDTQYFGPGTRLTVL.

CDR3 in DNA: TGTGCCACTAGCAAGGACAGGGGGCATGGCTACACCTTC. Amino acids: CATSKDRGHGYTF. The rearrangement joins TRBV19 to TRBJ1-2; 11 bases are a match to TRBD1. The CDR3 loop spans 13 amino acids. The germline V gene has CDR1 LNHDA and CDR2 SQIVND (reference sequence). V gave up 10 bases and J gave up 6 bases; unmatched junction bases: 7.

The gene calls are TRBV7-8 and TRBJ2-3, with 10 nucleotides matching TRBD2. V trimming: 8 bases; J trimming: 1 base; junction bases outside the gene matches: 3. This CDR3 is 14 amino acids long. Germline V gene sequence: CDR1 SGHVS, CDR2 FQNEAQ. CDR3 sequence reads: CASGLAGGTDTQYF. CDR3 nucleotides: TGTGCCAGCGGGCTAGCGGGGGGCACAGATACGCAGTATTTT.

The chain combines TRBV5-3 with TRBJ1-5, with 8 bases fitting TRBD1. TRBV5-3 is given ORF status, its function remaining uncertain. CDR3 length: 16 amino acids. V was clipped by 4 bases and J by 6 bases; unmatched bases: 12. CDR3 loop: CARSAIGQGLRQPQHF. The CDR3 region has the DNA TGTGCCAGAAGCGCCATAGGACAGGGTTTGCGTCAGCCCCAGCATTTT.

The chain uses TRBV29-1 and TRBJ1-2, with D maybe TRBD1 (6 bases). V dropped 5 bases and J dropped 4 bases, with 14 bases sitting between them. The CDR3 contains 13 residues. Germline V lookup: CDR1 SQVTM, CDR2 ANQGSEA. CDR3 protein: CSVLDLRGYGYTF. The CDR3 nucleotides read TGCAGCGTTTTGGACCTCAGGGGCTATGGCTACACCTTC. The full variable domain, in which reference TRBV29-1 and TRBJ1-2 provide the parts outside the CDR3, is SAVISQKPSRDICQRGTSLTIQCQVDSQVTMMFWYRQQPGQSLTLIATANQGSEATYESGFVIDKFPISRPNLTFSTLTVSNMSPEDSSIYLCSVLDLRGYGYTFGSGTRLTVV.

This clone has a single count. This rearrangement joins TRBV29-1 to TRBJ2-5, with TRBD1 matching over 9 bases. The length of the CDR3 is 15 residues. V lost 3 bases to trimming and J lost 7 bases; unmatched junction nucleotides: 12. The V gene's germline CDR1 is SQVTM and CDR2 ANQGSEA. The CDR3 is CSVEGGTGPWGTQYF. CDR3 bases: TGCAGCGTTGAGGGCGGGACAGGGCCCTGGGGGACCCAGTACTTC.

The J gene is TRBJ2-1, the V gene TRBV7-2; the match to TRBD1 covers 7 bases. CDR3 length: 15 residues. The V and J ends lost 2 bases and 13 bases, in that order; junction bases with no gene match: 14. Germline V gene data show CDR1 as SGHTA and CDR2 as FQGNSA. The CDR3 reads CASSLHRQRQGRQFF. The CDR3 DNA follows: TGTGCCAGCAGCTTACACCGGCAAAGACAGGGACGTCAGTTCTTC.

CDR3 region: CASSLGGSYNEQFF. In nucleotides, the CDR3 is TGTGCCAGCAGCTTGGGGGGTTCCTACAATGAGCAGTTCTTC. This rearrangement joins TRBV11-3 to TRBJ2-1; D might be TRBD2 (6 bases). The CDR3 loop spans 14 amino acids. V was pared by 3 bases and J by 1 base, with 7 bases between. Per germline, CDR1 SGHNT and CDR2 YENEEA.

This sequence joins TRBV7-2 and TRBJ1-4; D is unclear. This CDR3 is built from 15 residues. Trimming shortened V by 1 base and J by 5 bases, and 11 bases separated the two germline ends. Germline V CDR1 and CDR2: SGHTA, FQGNSA. The CDR3 nucleotides read TGTGCCAGCAGCTTAGAGGCGGCGGTGAATGAAAAACTGTTTTTT. This encodes CASSLEAAVNEKLFF.

The chain links TRBV18 to TRBJ1-5; D unresolved. V was clipped by 3 bases and J by 3 bases, with 9 bases between them. The CDR3 consists of 14 residues. CDR1 is KGHSH and CDR2 is LQKENI in the germline V gene. The CDR3: CASSPTPANQPQHF. In nucleotides, the CDR3 is TGTGCCAGCTCACCGACCCCGGCCAATCAGCCCCAGCATTTT.

The V call is TRBV4-1, the J call TRBJ2-7, with D unclear. With 1 base removed from V and 9 bases from J, the gap between germline ends came to 7 bases. The CDR3 is 11 residues long. Germline V lookup: CDR1 MGHRA, CDR2 YSYEKL. The CDR3 nucleotides read TGCGCCAGCAGCCAAGGGAACTCGCAGTACTTC. This encodes CASSQGNSQYF.

V and J are TRBV11-2 and TRBJ2-3, with 9 positions matching TRBD2. Germline trimming cut 5 bases from V and 5 bases from J; bases unmatched to any gene: 5. Germline CDR1 is SGHAT and CDR2 is FQNNGV. The CDR3 consists of 14 residues. CDR3 in amino acids: CASSVGAGGDTQYF. CDR3 DNA sequence: TGTGCCAGCAGCGTAGGAGCGGGGGGAGATACGCAGTATTTT.

The chain joins TRBV28 to TRBJ2-5, with 11 nucleotides matching TRBD2. The end of the DNA is better explained by TRBJ2-7, so the J call may be wrong. Germline lookup yields CDR1 MDHEN and CDR2 SYDVKM. This CDR3 has 15 residues. The CDR3: CASSLRTSGRDEQYF. In DNA form, the CDR3 reads TGTGCCAGCAGTTTACGTACTAGCGGGAGAGACGAGCAGTACTTC.

The chain uses TRBV30 and TRBJ1-1, with a tentative D call TRBD1 (5 bases). V was shortened by 4 bases and J by 4 bases, with 19 bases between the two germline ends. The CDR3 runs to 15 residues. CDR1 and CDR2 from the germline V gene are GTSNPN and SVGIG (reference sequence). CDR3 sequence: CAWKRGSTRGTEAFF. The CDR3, as DNA: TGTGCCTGGAAGAGGGGCTCTACGAGGGGCACTGAAGCTTTCTTT.

The chain joins TRBV15 to TRBJ2-3, with D unresolved. The CDR3 is 13 amino acids. CDR1 and CDR2 from the germline V gene are LNHNV and YYDKDF (reference sequence). The V and J ends lost 2 bases and 5 bases respectively, with 8 bases between them. The CDR3, as DNA: TGTGCCACCAGCAGATCAAACAGAGATACGCAGTATTTT. This gives the protein CATSRSNRDTQYF.

The V and J genes are TRBV10-3 and TRBJ1-6; 8 bases are shared with TRBD1. J lost 0 bases, V lost 6 bases, and 13 bases had no gene match. Germline values: CDR1 ENHRY, CDR2 SYGVKD. The CDR3 consists of 19 residues. The CDR3 coding sequence is TGTGCCATCAGGGGGTCCCGGGACAGGTTAAGCTCCTATAATTCACCCCTCCACTTT. Translation: CAIRGSRDRLSSYNSPLHF.

The chain carries TRBV5-6 and TRBJ1-6; D is unclear. This CDR3 has 14 residues. The germline CDR1 and CDR2 sequences are SGHDT and YYEEEE. V lost 1 base to trimming and J lost 8 bases, with 10 bases between them. The CDR3 DNA follows: TGTGCCAGCAGCTTGAAAGGGTCTCATTCACCCCTCCACTTT. This translates into CASSLKGSHSPLHF.

The chain links TRBV5-1 to TRBJ1-1; no reliable D call. This CDR3 has 15 amino acids. The germline V gene encodes CDR1 SGHRS and CDR2 YFSETQ. V was pared by 4 bases and J by 0 bases, with 13 bases between. This chain's CDR3 is CASSKNTNLNTEAFF. CDR3 DNA: TGCGCCAGCAGCAAAAACACCAATTTGAACACTGAAGCTTTCTTT.